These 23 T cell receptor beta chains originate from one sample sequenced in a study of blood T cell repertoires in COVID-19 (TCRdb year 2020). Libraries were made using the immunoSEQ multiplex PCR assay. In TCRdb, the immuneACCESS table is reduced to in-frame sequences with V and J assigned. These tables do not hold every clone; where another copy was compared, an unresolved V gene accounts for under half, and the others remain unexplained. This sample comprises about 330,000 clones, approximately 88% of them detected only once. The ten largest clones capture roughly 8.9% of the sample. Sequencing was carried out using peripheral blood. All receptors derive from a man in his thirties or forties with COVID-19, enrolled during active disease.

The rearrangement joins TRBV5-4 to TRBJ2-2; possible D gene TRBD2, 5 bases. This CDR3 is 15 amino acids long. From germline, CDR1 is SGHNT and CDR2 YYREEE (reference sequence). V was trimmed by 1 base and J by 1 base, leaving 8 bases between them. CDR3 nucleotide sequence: TGTGCCAGCAGCTTGTCGGGGTTGAACACCGGGGAGCTGTTTTTT. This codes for CASSLSGLNTGELFF.

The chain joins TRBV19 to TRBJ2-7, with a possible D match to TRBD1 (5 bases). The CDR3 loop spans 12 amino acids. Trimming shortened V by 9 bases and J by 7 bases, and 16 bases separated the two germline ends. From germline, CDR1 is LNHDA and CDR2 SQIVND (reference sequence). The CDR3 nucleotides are TGTGCCAGCAGCCTCAGGGTGTGGGAGCAGTACTTC. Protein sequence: CASSLRVWEQYF.

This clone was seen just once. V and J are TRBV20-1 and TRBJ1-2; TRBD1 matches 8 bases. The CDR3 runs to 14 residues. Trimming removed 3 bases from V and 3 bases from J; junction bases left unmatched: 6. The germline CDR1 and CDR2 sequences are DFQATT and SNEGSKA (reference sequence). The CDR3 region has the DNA TGCAGTGCTAGTAGGCAGGGGGCCCACTATGGCTACACCTTC. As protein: CSASRQGAHYGYTF.

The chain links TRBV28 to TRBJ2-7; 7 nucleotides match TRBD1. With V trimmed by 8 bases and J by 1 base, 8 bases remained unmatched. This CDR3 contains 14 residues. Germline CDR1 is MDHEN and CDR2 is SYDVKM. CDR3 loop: CASGGTAPSYEQYF. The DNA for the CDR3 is TGTGCCAGCGGTGGGACAGCTCCTTCCTACGAGCAGTACTTC.

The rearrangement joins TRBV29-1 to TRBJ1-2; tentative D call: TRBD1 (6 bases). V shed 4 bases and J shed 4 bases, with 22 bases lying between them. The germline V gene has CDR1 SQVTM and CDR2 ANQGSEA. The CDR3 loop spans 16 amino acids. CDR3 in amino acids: CSVGSGGGAGGYGYTF. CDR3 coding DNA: TGCAGCGTTGGTTCTGGAGGGGGGGCTGGAGGCTATGGCTACACCTTC. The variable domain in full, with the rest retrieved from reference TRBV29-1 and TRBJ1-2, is SAVISQKPSRDICQRGTSLTIQCQVDSQVTMMFWYRQQPGQSLTLIATANQGSEATYESGFVIDKFPISRPNLTFSTLTVSNMSPEDSSIYLCSVGSGGGAGGYGYTFGSGTRLTVV.

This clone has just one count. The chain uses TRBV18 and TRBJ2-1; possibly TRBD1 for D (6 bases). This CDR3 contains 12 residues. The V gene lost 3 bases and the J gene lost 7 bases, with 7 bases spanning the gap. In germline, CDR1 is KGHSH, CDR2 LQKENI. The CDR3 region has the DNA TGTGCCAGCTCACCCGGACAGAATGAGCAGTTCTTC. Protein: CASSPGQNEQFF.

CDR3 region: CSIKSGHEQYF. CDR3 sequence (DNA): TGCAGTATCAAATCAGGGCACGAGCAGTACTTC. This chain uses TRBV20-1 with TRBJ2-7; TRBD1 is a possible D gene (5 bases). Looked up from germline, CDR1 is DFQATT and CDR2 is SNEGSKA (reference sequence). Trimming pared 8 bases from V and 5 bases from J, leaving 13 bases between. This CDR3 contains 11 residues.

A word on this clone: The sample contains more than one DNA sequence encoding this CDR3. CDR3 residues: CATRDSSYNEQFF. CDR3 sequence (DNA): TGTGCCACCAGGGACAGTTCGTACAATGAGCAGTTCTTC. The chain couples TRBV24-1 to TRBJ2-1, with D possibly matching TRBD1 (6 bases). V lost 7 bases and J 4 bases, leaving 10 bases between the germline ends. The CDR3 length is 13 residues. Germline loops: CDR1 KGHDR, CDR2 SFDVKD.

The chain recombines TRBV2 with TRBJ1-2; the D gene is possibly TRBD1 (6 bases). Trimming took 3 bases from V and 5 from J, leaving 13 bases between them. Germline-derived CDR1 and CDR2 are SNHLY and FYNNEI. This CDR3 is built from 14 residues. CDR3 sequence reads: CASSDRGALYGYTF. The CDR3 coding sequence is TGTGCCAGCAGTGATCGGGGGGCACTTTATGGCTACACCTTC.

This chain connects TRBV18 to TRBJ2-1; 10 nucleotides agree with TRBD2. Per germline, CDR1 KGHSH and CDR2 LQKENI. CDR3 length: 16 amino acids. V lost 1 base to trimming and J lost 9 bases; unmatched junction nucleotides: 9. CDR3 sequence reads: CASSPLPASGSGEQFF. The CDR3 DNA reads TGTGCCAGCTCACCACTACCGGCTAGCGGGAGTGGTGAGCAGTTCTTC.

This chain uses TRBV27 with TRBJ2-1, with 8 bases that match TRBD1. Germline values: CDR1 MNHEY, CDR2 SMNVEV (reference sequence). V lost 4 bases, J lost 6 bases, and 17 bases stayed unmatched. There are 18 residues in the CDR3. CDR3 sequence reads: CASSSPRSAGGWGNEQFF. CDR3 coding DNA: TGTGCCAGCAGTTCCCCACGCTCGGCAGGGGGCTGGGGCAATGAGCAGTTCTTC.

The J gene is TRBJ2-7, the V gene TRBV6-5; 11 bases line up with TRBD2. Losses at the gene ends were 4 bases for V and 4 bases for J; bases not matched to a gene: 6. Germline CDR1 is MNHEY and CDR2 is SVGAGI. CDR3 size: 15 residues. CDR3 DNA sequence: TGTGCCAGCAGTTCTCTAGCGGGAGGACATTACGAGCAGTACTTC. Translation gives CASSSLAGGHYEQYF.

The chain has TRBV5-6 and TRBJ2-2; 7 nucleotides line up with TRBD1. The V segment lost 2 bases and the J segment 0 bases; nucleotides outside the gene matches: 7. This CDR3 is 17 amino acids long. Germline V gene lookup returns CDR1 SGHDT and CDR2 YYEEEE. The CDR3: CASSLLGQDPNTGELFF. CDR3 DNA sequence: TGTGCCAGCAGCTTACTAGGACAGGATCCGAACACCGGGGAGCTGTTTTTT.

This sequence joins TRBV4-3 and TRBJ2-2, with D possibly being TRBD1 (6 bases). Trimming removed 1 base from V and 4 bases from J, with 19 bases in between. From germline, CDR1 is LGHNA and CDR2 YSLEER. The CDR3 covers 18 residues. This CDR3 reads CASSQATFAGGFTGELFF. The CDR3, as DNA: TGCGCCAGCAGCCAAGCAACGTTCGCTGGGGGCTTCACCGGGGAGCTGTTTTTT.

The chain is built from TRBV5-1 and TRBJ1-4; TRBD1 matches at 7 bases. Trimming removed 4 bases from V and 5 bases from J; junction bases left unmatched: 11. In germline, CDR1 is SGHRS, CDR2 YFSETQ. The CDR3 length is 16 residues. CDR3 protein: CASSQGAGTANEKLFF. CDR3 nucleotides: TGCGCCAGCAGCCAGGGAGCCGGGACAGCGAATGAAAAACTGTTTTTT.

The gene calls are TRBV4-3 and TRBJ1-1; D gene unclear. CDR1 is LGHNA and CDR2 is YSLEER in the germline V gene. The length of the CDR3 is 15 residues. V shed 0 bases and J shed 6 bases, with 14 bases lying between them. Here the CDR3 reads CASSQDTVGRAEAFF. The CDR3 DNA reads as TGCGCCAGCAGCCAAGATACAGTAGGGAGGGCTGAAGCTTTCTTT.

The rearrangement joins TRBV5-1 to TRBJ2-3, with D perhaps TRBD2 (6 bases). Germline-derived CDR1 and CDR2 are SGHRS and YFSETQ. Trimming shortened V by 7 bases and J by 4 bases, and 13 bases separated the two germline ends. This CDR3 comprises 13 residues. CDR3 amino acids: CASLGGRADTQYF. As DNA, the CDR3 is TGCGCCAGCCTGGGGGGTAGGGCAGATACGCAGTATTTT.

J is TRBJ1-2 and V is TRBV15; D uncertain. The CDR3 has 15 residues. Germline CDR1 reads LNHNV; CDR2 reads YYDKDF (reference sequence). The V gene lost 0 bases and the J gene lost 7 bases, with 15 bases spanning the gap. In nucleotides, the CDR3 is TGTGCCACCAGCAGAGATCCCCTAGGGAGGAGTGGCTACACCTTC. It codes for CATSRDPLGRSGYTF.

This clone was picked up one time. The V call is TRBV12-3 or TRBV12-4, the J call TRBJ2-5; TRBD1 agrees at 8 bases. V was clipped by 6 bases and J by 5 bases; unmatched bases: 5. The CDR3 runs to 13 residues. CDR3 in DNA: TGTGCCAGCAGGACCCAGGGGGCCGAGACCCAGTACTTC. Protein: CASRTQGAETQYF.

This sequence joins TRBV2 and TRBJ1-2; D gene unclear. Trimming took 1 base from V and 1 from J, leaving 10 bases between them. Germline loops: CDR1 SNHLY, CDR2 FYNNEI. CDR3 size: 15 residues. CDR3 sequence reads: CASSEDYIFNYGYTF. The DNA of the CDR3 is TGTGCCAGCAGTGAAGACTACATCTTTAACTATGGCTACACCTTC.

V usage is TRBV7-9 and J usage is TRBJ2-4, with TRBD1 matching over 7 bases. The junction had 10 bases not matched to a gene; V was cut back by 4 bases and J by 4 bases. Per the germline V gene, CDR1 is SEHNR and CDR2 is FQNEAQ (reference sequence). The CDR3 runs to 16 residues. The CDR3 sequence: CASSSQGSYTKNIQYF. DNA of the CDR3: TGTGCCAGCAGCTCACAGGGGTCCTATACAAAAAACATTCAGTACTTC.

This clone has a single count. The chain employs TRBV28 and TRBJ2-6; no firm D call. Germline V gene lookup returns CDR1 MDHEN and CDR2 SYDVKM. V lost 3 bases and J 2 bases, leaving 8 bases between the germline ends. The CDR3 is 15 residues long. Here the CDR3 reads CASSLMGAGANVLTF. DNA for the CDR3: TGTGCCAGCAGTTTGATGGGCGCTGGGGCCAACGTCCTGACTTTC.

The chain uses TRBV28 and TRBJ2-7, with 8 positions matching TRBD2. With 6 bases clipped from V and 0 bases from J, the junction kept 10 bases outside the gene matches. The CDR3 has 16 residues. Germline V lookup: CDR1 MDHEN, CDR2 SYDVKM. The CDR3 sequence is CASSSPTSGISYEQYF. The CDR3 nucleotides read TGTGCCAGCAGCTCGCCTACTAGCGGCATCTCCTACGAGCAGTACTTC.